One and the same sample provided the 3 T cell receptor beta chains below, sequenced in a study of T-cell memory formation after mild COVID-19 (dated by TCRdb to the early 2020s). The library was built by means of 5' RACE. Reads for this sample came from an Illumina NovaSeq 6000. The public reads were quality trimmed at Q25 with fastp and then assembled into clones with MiXCR by TCRdb, keeping productive beta chains. Here each entry gathers all rows of one CDR3 protein and keeps the most common genes and DNA. The sample yields some 290,000 distinct CDR3 sequences; around 15% were counted once. Clones ranked in the top ten supply more than 20% of the sample. The sequenced sample consisted of PBMCs or a T cell subset sorted from them (not recorded which). The receptors derive from a man aged 18 to 29 who had mild COVID-19 (a few samples of this study predate the infection). The sample titles of this study are shuffled in the database, so cell type and time point are left out; the donor was told from shared clones.

The CDR3 here is CASSYSTTDTQYF. CDR3 nucleotide sequence: TGTGCCAGCAGTTACTCAACCACAGATACGCAGTATTTT. The chain links TRBV6-5 to TRBJ2-3; D remains unclear. The CDR3 covers 13 residues. The V gene lost 0 bases and the J gene lost 2 bases, with 3 bases spanning the gap. CDR1 MNHEY and CDR2 SVGAGI come from the germline V gene.

The V call is TRBV24-1, the J call TRBJ2-5; TRBD2 aligns across 8 bases. There are 12 residues in the CDR3. Trimming took 12 bases from V and 5 from J; bases not matched to a gene: 7. Per germline, CDR1 KGHDR and CDR2 SFDVKD. The CDR3 DNA sequence: TGTGCCGCGAGGACTAGCCGCGAGACCCAGTACTTC. Encoded protein: CAARTSRETQYF.

This clonotype was recorded a few times. The V gene is TRBV5-1, the J gene TRBJ2-3, with D perhaps matching TRBD1 or TRBD2 (5 bases each). From germline, CDR1 is SGHRS and CDR2 YFSETQ. The CDR3 consists of 15 residues. V was pared by 4 bases and J by 3 bases, with 15 bases between. CDR3 amino acids: CASSPHGAATDTQYF. As DNA, the CDR3 is TGCGCCAGCAGCCCTCACGGGGCCGCGACAGATACGCAGTATTTT.